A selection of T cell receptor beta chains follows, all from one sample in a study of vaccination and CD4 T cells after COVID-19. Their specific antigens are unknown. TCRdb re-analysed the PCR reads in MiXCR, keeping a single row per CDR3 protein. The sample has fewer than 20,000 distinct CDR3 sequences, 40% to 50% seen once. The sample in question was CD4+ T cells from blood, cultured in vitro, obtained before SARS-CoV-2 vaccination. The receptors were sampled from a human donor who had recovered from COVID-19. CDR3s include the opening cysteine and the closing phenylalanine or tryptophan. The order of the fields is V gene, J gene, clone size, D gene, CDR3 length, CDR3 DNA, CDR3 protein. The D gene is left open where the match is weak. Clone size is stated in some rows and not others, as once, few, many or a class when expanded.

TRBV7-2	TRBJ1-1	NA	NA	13	TGTGCCAGCAGCTCGACAGTGAACACTGAAGCTTTCTTT	CASSSTVNTEAFF
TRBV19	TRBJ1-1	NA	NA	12	TGTGCCAGTAGTATGCATCCGGGTGGAGCTTTCTTT	CASSMHPGGAFF
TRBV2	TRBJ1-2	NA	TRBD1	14	TGTGCCAGCAGTGCGACAGGGAACAACAATGGCTACACCTTC	CASSATGNNNGYTF
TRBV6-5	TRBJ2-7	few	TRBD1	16	TGTGCCAGCAGTTACACGACCGGGACAGGAGGTTACGAGCAGTACTTC	CASSYTTGTGGYEQYF
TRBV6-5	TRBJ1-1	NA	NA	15	TGTGCCAGCAGTTACTCGGGACACGAGAACACTGAAGCTTTCTTT	CASSYSGHENTEAFF
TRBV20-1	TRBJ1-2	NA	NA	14	TGCAGTGCTACCCCTTTGGGGGGGTACTATGGCTACACCTTC	CSATPLGGYYGYTF
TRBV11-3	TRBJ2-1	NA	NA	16	TGTGCCAGCAGCTTTCGGCTGGGGATGGCCTACAATGAGCAGTTCTTC	CASSFRLGMAYNEQFF
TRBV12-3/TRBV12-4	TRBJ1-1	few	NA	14	TGTGCCAGCAGACCTGACAGGCCGAACACTGAAGCTTTCTTT	CASRPDRPNTEAFF
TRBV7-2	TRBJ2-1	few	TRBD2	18	TGTGCCAGCAGCTTAGAAGGGACTAGCGGGAGATTTTACAATGAGCAGTTCTTC	CASSLEGTSGRFYNEQFF
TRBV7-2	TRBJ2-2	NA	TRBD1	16	TGTGCCAGCAGCCCCCGATTTGCAGGGGGCGTCGGGGAGCTGTTTTTT	CASSPRFAGGVGELFF
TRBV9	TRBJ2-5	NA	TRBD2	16	TGTGCCAGCAGCGTATCCGTCCTAGCGGGAGGGGAGACCCAGTACTTC	CASSVSVLAGGETQYF
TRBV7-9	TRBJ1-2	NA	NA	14	TGTGCCAGCAGCTTAGCTCAGGCTGTACAAGGCTACACCTTC	CASSLAQAVQGYTF
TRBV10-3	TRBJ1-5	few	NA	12	TGTGCCATCAGTGAGTCCGAGGGGACCCAGCATTTT	CAISESEGTQHF
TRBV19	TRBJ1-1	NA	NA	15	TGTGCCAGTAGTGAGCGCCGGGACGGCGGGGCTGAAGCTTTCTTT	CASSERRDGGAEAFF
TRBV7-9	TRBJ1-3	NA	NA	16	TGTGCCAGCAGCTTAGCCGCAGCAGTCTCTGGAAACACCATATATTTT	CASSLAAAVSGNTIYF
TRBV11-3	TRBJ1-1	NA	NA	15	TGTGCCAGCAGCTTACTTGGCACGTTGAACACTGAAGCTTTCTTT	CASSLLGTLNTEAFF